These 32 T cell receptor beta chains were all obtained from the same sample, sequenced in a study of read filtering for tumor transcriptome and immune sequencing. This library used around 400 ng RNA and molecular barcoded adaptors spanning alpha/delta and beta/gamma chains. From the reads, TCRdb called clonotypes with MiXCR, one entry per CDR3 protein. The table shows about 62,000 distinct CDR3 sequences, with roughly 18% occurring only once. Sequenced material: a population of CD138-negative cells sorted from bone marrow. These receptors were obtained from a donor at least 40 years old with multiple myeloma.

This clonotype was seen many times. Written as DNA, the CDR3 is TGCGCCAGCAGCTTCCCTCGGGGGGACATTTCCTACAATGAGCAGTTCTTC. Amino acid sequence: CASSFPRGDISYNEQFF. The chain is built from TRBV5-1 and TRBJ2-1; tentative D call: TRBD2 (7 bases). The length of the CDR3 is 17 residues. The germline V gene encodes CDR1 SGHRS and CDR2 YFSETQ. The germline V and J ends were trimmed by 2 bases and 1 base, with 16 bases remaining between them.

This clonotype was recorded at least ten times. The chain carries TRBV2 and TRBJ1-1; no definite D call. Trimming took off 6 bases at V and 1 base at J, with 6 bases between the two ends. From germline, CDR1 is SNHLY and CDR2 FYNNEI. The CDR3 has 12 amino acids. The chain's CDR3 is CASRRENTEAFF. The CDR3 bases are TGTGCCAGCAGGAGGGAGAACACTGAAGCTTTCTTT.

This clonotype appeared once. A much larger clone is a single base away; this may be a read error. The J gene is TRBJ2-5, the V gene TRBV7-6; D unresolved. CDR1 is SGHVS and CDR2 is FNYEAQ in the germline V gene. The CDR3 has 15 amino acids. As DNA, the CDR3 is TGTGCCAGCAGCACCAGGCCCTTCCAACAAGAGGCCCAGTACTTC. As protein: CASSTRPFQQEAQYF.

This clonotype came up many times. The V gene is TRBV23-1, the J gene TRBJ1-5; D remains unclear. TRBV23-1 falls under the ORF class, with uncertain function. The CDR3 covers 14 residues. Trimming took 7 bases from V and 1 from J, leaving 11 bases between them. The CDR3 DNA follows: TGCGCCAGCACCGAGGAGGGAAGCAATCAGCCCCAGCATTTT. This translates into CASTEEGSNQPQHF.

As for this clonotype: Given a much more abundant clone one base away, this may be a read error. The CDR3 does not close with the conserved phenylalanine or tryptophan, likely indicating a read error. The chain combines TRBV20-1 with TRBJ1-2, with 7 bases lining up with TRBD1. Trimming at V came to 6 bases and at J to 4 bases, leaving 5 bases not matched to a gene. The germline V gene encodes CDR1 DFQATT and CDR2 SNEGSKA (reference sequence). The CDR3 is made up of 12 amino acids. The CDR3 bases are TGCAGTGCCGCAGACAGGGTCTATGGCTACACCTCC. It encodes CSAADRVYGYTS.

This clonotype was detected ten times or more. This chain uses TRBV20-1 with TRBJ2-7; 12 nucleotides match TRBD2. This CDR3 is 16 amino acids long. Germline CDR1 reads DFQATT; CDR2 reads SNEGSKA (reference sequence). V lost 2 bases to trimming and J lost 2 bases; unmatched junction nucleotides: 7. This CDR3 reads CSARSLAGGSPYEQYF. CDR3 DNA: TGCAGTGCTAGAAGTCTAGCGGGGGGGAGCCCCTACGAGCAGTACTTC.

This clonotype has a count of ten or more. The chain carries TRBV29-1 and TRBJ2-1; TRBD2 matches 7 bases. J gave up 5 bases and V 3 bases, and 4 bases lay outside the gene matches. CDR3 length equals 13 residues. CDR1 SQVTM and CDR2 ANQGSEA come from the germline V gene. The CDR3: CSVEGEGHNEQFF. CDR3 nucleotide sequence: TGCAGCGTTGAGGGGGAGGGGCACAATGAGCAGTTCTTC.

There are a few counts of this clonotype. The chain recombines TRBV5-1 with TRBJ1-3; D remains unclear. The CDR3 totals 18 residues. CDR1 SGHRS and CDR2 YFSETQ come from the germline V gene. Between the trimmed V and J ends, which lost 2 bases and 0 bases, there was a span of 18 bases. The CDR3 DNA sequence: TGCGCCAGCAGCTTCACTCTACTCCAGGAGCTCTCTGGAAACACCATATATTTT. Translating gives CASSFTLLQELSGNTIYF.

This clonotype was recorded at least ten times. This chain links TRBV16 with TRBJ1-5, with TRBD1 as a possible D gene (5 bases). V lost 2 bases and J lost 2, with 13 bases in between. There are 16 residues in the CDR3. Germline values: CDR1 KGHSY, CDR2 FQNENV. DNA of the CDR3: TGTGCCAGCAGCCAAAGTGCAGGGTTTGGCAATCAGCCCCAGCATTTT. Translated, it gives CASSQSAGFGNQPQHF. Together with reference TRBV16 and TRBJ1-5, the CDR3 gives the full variable domain: GEEVAQTPKHLVRGEGQKAKLYCAPIKGHSYVFWYQQVLKNEFKFLISFQNENVFDETGMPKERFSAKCLPNSPCSLEIQATKLEDSAVYFCASSQSAGFGNQPQHFGDGTRLSIL.

A note on this clonotype: With a much larger clone just one base away, this may be a read error. This sequence joins TRBV5-1 and TRBJ1-1; no reliable D call. Germline assignment: CDR1 SGHRS and CDR2 YFSETQ. The CDR3 is made up of 13 amino acids. The V end was cut by 4 bases, the J end by 1 base, with 8 bases between. Written as DNA, the CDR3 is TGCGCCAGCAGCCGGACGGAGAACACTGAAGCTTTCTTT. The encoded protein is CASSRTENTEAFF.

This clonotype occurred many times. J is TRBJ2-5 and V is TRBV20-1; 12 bases map to TRBD2. J lost 2 bases, V lost 5 bases, and 9 bases had no gene match. Germline V gene data show CDR1 as DFQATT and CDR2 as SNEGSKA (reference sequence). This CDR3 has 16 amino acids. This CDR3 is CSAPELAGGSQETQYF. CDR3 in DNA: TGCAGTGCTCCCGAACTAGCGGGAGGCTCTCAAGAGACCCAGTACTTC.

The table lists this clonotype with many counts. An end of the junction does not agree with germline; a read error may underlie this. The CDR3 is CASSPGDGGNTGELFF. The CDR3 bases are TGTGCTAGCAGCCCAGGGGACGGGGGGAACACCGGGGAGCTGTTTTTT. The genes are TRBV7-7 and TRBJ2-2; D might be TRBD1 or TRBD2, each matching 6 bases. Germline values: CDR1 SSHAT, CDR2 FNYEAQ (reference sequence). This CDR3 is built from 16 residues. Supplemented by reference TRBV7-7 and TRBJ2-2, the full variable domain reads GAGVSQSPRYKVTKRGQDVTLRCDPISSHATLYWYQQALGQGPEFLTYFNYEAQPDKSGLPSDRFSAERPEGSISTLTIQRTEQRDSAMYRCASSPGDGGNTGELFFGEGSRLTVL.

To note about this clonotype: This may stem from a read error, because a much larger clone lies one nucleotide away. The chain employs TRBV6-1 and TRBJ2-5; weak D call: TRBD1 (6 bases). CDR3 size: 14 residues. CDR1 MNHNS and CDR2 SASEGT come from the germline V gene. CDR3 amino acids: CASSTRTVQETRYF. CDR3 nucleotide sequence: TGTGCCAGCAGTACCCGGACAGTTCAAGAGACCCGGTACTTC.

The sample holds a few counts of this clonotype. V and J are TRBV6-1 and TRBJ1-2; maybe TRBD1 (5 bases). CDR1 and CDR2 from the germline V gene are MNHNS and SASEGT. The CDR3 has 15 residues. The V end lost 6 bases, the J end lost 4 bases, and 18 bases lay between the germline ends. The CDR3 DNA follows: TGTGCCAGCAGAGCCGGGACCCAAAACAGCTATGGCTACACCTTC. Its translation is CASRAGTQNSYGYTF.

This clonotype was counted many times. The chain couples TRBV29-1 to TRBJ2-5; 7 bases are a match to TRBD2. Per the germline V gene, CDR1 is SQVTM and CDR2 is ANQGSEA. J gave up 2 bases and V 5 bases, and 8 bases lay outside the gene matches. The CDR3 is 14 amino acids. CDR3 sequence: CSVRTRGGQETQYF. CDR3 nucleotides: TGCAGCGTTCGGACTAGAGGAGGACAAGAGACCCAGTACTTC.

This clonotype has a count of ten or more. The chain is built from TRBV30 and TRBJ1-2; D remains ambiguous. The V gene's germline CDR1 is GTSNPN and CDR2 SVGIG (reference sequence). The CDR3 contains 12 residues. Trimming left V 0 bases short and J 3 bases short, with 5 bases between. For the CDR3, the DNA is TGTGCCTGGAGTGTGCGGCACTATGGCTACACCTTC. Its translation is CAWSVRHYGYTF.

Comment on this clonotype: Mismatch with germline at one junction end may stem from a read error. The chain uses TRBV5-1 and TRBJ2-1, with D hard to call. This CDR3 is 16 amino acids long. Germline values: CDR1 SGHRS, CDR2 YFSETQ. The CDR3 nucleotides are TGCGCCAGCAGCTTGTTTGGTGGCCTTATAGCCGATGAGCATTTCTTC. Its translation: CASSLFGGLIADEHFF.

The sample holds a few counts of this clonotype. This may come from a read error, since a much larger clone is one base off. The rearrangement links TRBV29-1 to TRBJ2-5; D remains unclear. There are 12 residues in the CDR3. Germline loops: CDR1 SQVTM, CDR2 ANQGSEA. The V end lost 2 bases, the J end lost 2 bases, and 6 bases lay between the germline ends. The chain's CDR3 is CSVEPTQETQYF. CDR3 nucleotides: TGCAGCGTTGAACCTACTCAAGAGACCCAGTACTTC.

This clonotype has ten or more counts. The CDR3 loop reads CASSLPKSGALGSYEQYF. As DNA, the CDR3 is TGCGCCAGCAGCTTGCCCAAATCTGGGGCCCTTGGCTCCTACGAGCAGTACTTC. This chain uses TRBV5-1 with TRBJ2-7, with D perhaps TRBD1 (5 bases). CDR3 length: 18 residues. Trimming removed 1 base at V and 0 bases at J, with 20 bases between. CDR1 is SGHRS, CDR2 YFSETQ, per germline. The variable domain in full, completed from reference TRBV5-1 and TRBJ2-7, reads KAGVTQTPRYLIKTRGQQVTLSCSPISGHRSVSWYQQTPGQGLQFLFEYFSETQRNKGNFPGRFSGRQFSNSRSEMNVSTLELGDSALYLCASSLPKSGALGSYEQYFGPGTRLTVT.

This clonotype occurred a few times. The chain links TRBV5-6 to TRBJ2-2; D is perhaps TRBD2 (6 bases). CDR3 length: 13 residues. V was trimmed by 7 bases and J by 1 base, leaving 8 bases between them. CDR1 and CDR2 (germline): SGHDT, YYEEEE. CDR3 residues: CASSGGNTGELFF. The CDR3 bases are TGTGCCAGCTCCGGGGGGAACACCGGGGAGCTGTTTTTT.

This clonotype was seen at least ten times. This rearrangement joins TRBV11-2 to TRBJ2-1; 9 nucleotides match TRBD2. J gave up 6 bases and V 5 bases, and 8 bases lay outside the gene matches. The CDR3 length is 15 residues. Looked up from germline, CDR1 is SGHAT and CDR2 is FQNNGV. The DNA for the CDR3 is TGTGCCAGCAGCGTCGGGACTAGCTGGGGCAATGAGCAGTTCTTC. Protein sequence: CASSVGTSWGNEQFF.

This clonotype is medium-sized within its sample. V is TRBV20-1 and J is TRBJ2-1, with 9 bases aligning to TRBD2. Trimming removed 5 bases from V and 4 bases from J; junction bases left unmatched: 9. Germline-derived CDR1 and CDR2 are DFQATT and SNEGSKA (reference sequence). The CDR3 spans 15 residues. CDR3 sequence (DNA): TGCAGTGCTGCTGCGCTAGCGGGGATTTACAATGAGCAGTTCTTC. It codes for CSAAALAGIYNEQFF.

There are many counts of this clonotype. The V and J genes are TRBV4-1 and TRBJ2-4; maybe TRBD2 (5 bases). CDR3 size: 16 residues. V was shortened by 0 bases and J by 5 bases, with 14 bases between the two germline ends. Germline CDR1 and CDR2: MGHRA and YSYEKL. In DNA form, the CDR3 reads TGCGCCAGCAGCCAAGATTCCCTAGCCGGGCAAAACATTCAGTACTTC. This sequence encodes CASSQDSLAGQNIQYF.

About this clonotype itself: Given a much more abundant clone one base away, this may be a read error. The rearrangement joins TRBV20-1 to TRBJ2-7, with D hard to call. Germline V gene data show CDR1 as DFQATT and CDR2 as SNEGSKA (reference sequence). This CDR3 is 12 amino acids long. CDR3 DNA: TGCAGTGCTAGTCCCTTCTCCGACGAGCAGTACTTC. Amino acid sequence: CSASPFSDEQYF.

This rearrangement joins TRBV13 to TRBJ1-1; D is possibly TRBD1 (5 bases). The CDR3 contains 16 residues. Germline assignment: CDR1 PRHDT and CDR2 FYEKMQ (reference sequence). The V end was cut by 3 bases, the J end by 4 bases, with 18 bases between. CDR3 protein: CASSFFPGRGTTEAFF. The CDR3 DNA follows: TGTGCCAGCAGCTTTTTCCCGGGGCGCGGGACCACTGAAGCTTTCTTT.

This clonotype was seen repeatedly, ten times or more. The chain uses TRBV24-1 and TRBJ2-3; perhaps TRBD1 as D (6 bases). The CDR3 sequence is 15 residues long. Trimming stripped 7 bases from V and 0 bases from J, with 13 bases between. Germline V CDR1 and CDR2: KGHDR, SFDVKD. In nucleotides, the CDR3 is TGTGCCACCAGCGGACAGCCCCCTAGCACAGATACGCAGTATTTT. This sequence encodes CATSGQPPSTDTQYF.

This clonotype was seen ten or more times. J is TRBJ2-7 and V is TRBV11-2; possible D gene TRBD1, 6 bases. Trimming removed 0 bases at V and 6 bases at J, with 9 bases between. Germline V gives CDR1 SGHAT, CDR2 FQNNGV. This CDR3 comprises 13 residues. DNA for the CDR3: TGTGCCAGCAGCTTAGAAGGGACACTCGAGCAGTACTTC. Its protein is CASSLEGTLEQYF.

This clonotype has ten or more counts. The rearrangement links TRBV19 to TRBJ2-1; 8 bases match TRBD1. Unmatched junction bases numbered 17, after V lost 4 bases and J lost 9 bases. This CDR3 spans 17 amino acids. CDR1 LNHDA and CDR2 SQIVND come from the germline V gene (reference sequence). CDR3 amino acids: CASSTNRGRAPLSEQFF. CDR3 nucleotides: TGTGCCAGTAGTACAAACAGGGGGAGAGCCCCCTTAAGTGAGCAGTTCTTC. The full variable domain, with the rest looked up from reference TRBV19 and TRBJ2-1, is DGGITQSPKYLFRKEGQNVTLSCEQNLNHDAMYWYRQDPGQGLRLIYYSQIVNDFQKGDIAEGYSVSREKKESFPLTVTSAQKNPTAFYLCASSTNRGRAPLSEQFFGPGTRLTVL.

This clonotype has ten or more counts. The chain uses TRBV3-1 and TRBJ2-2, with D uncertain. V gave up 2 bases and J gave up 8 bases, with 12 bases separating them. This CDR3 has 14 amino acids. CDR1 and CDR2 from the germline V gene are LGHDT and YNNKEL (reference sequence). CDR3 nucleotides: TGTGCCAGCAGCCAACCCCCGGATCAAGGGGAGCTGTTTTTT. It codes for CASSQPPDQGELFF.

This clonotype was seen many times. The chain employs TRBV7-9 and TRBJ2-3; 10 positions match TRBD2. With V trimmed by 0 bases and J by 2 bases, 2 bases remained unmatched. The CDR3 has 16 amino acids. Germline V gene sequence: CDR1 SEHNR, CDR2 FQNEAQ (reference sequence). The CDR3 region is CASSLASGRSTDTQYF. In nucleotides, the CDR3 is TGTGCCAGCAGCTTAGCTAGCGGGAGGTCCACAGATACGCAGTATTTT.

This clonotype was recorded at least ten times. The rearrangement links TRBV7-3 to TRBJ1-1; D perhaps matches TRBD1 (6 bases). The germline V gene has CDR1 SGHTA and CDR2 FQGTGA. There are 14 residues in the CDR3. V was trimmed by 1 base and J by 0 bases, leaving 6 bases between them. Here the CDR3 reads CASSLRTVNTEAFF. The CDR3 nucleotides are TGTGCCAGCAGCTTAAGGACAGTGAACACTGAAGCTTTCTTT.

Ten or more counts support this clonotype. The V gene is TRBV11-2, the J gene TRBJ2-3; D is ambiguous. With 3 bases removed from V and 0 bases from J, the gap between germline ends came to 4 bases. Germline values: CDR1 SGHAT, CDR2 FQNNGV. This CDR3 is 13 amino acids long. The CDR3 DNA sequence: TGTGCCAGCAGCTTGACTAGCACAGATACGCAGTATTTT. Encoded protein: CASSLTSTDTQYF.